One sample yielded the 14 T cell receptor beta chains listed below, sequenced in a study of spatial heterogeneity in lung cancer. TCRdb called the 5' RACE reads again in MiXCR, with one record for every CDR3 protein. The sample records thousands of distinct CDR3 sequences, 20% to 25% being singletons. Indicated time point: sample taken at primary tumor resection. Sequencing was performed on whole RNA extracted from tumor and nontumor lung tissue, or from frozen PBMC, and the material was left unsorted. The sample was normal lung tissue next to the tumor, taken at surgery. The source of these receptors is a female donor with early-stage non-small cell lung cancer.

This clonotype has just one count. This beta chain was picked up by a library intended for alpha chains and is off target, so its count carries little meaning. The chain has TRBV7-9 and TRBJ2-5; maybe TRBD1 (5 bases). There are 15 residues in the CDR3. Germline V gives CDR1 SEHNR, CDR2 FQNEAQ (reference sequence). V was cut by 1 base and J by 2 bases, with 11 bases left in between. This CDR3 is CASSLDPGRQETQYF. The CDR3 DNA is TGTGCCAGCAGCTTAGACCCAGGGCGTCAAGAGACCCAGTACTTC. Looking up the rest from reference TRBV7-9 and TRBJ2-5 gives the full variable domain: DTGVSQNPRHKITKRGQNVTFRCDPISEHNRLYWYRQTLGQGPEFLTYFQNEAQLEKSRLLSDRFSAERPKGSFSTLEIQRTEQGDSAMYLCASSLDPGRQETQYFGPGTRLLVL.

A note on this clonotype: Within a library made for alpha chains, this beta chain is off target, and its count is uninformative. V usage is TRBV20-1 and J usage is TRBJ2-7; 7 bases align to TRBD1. V lost 0 bases to trimming and J lost 5 bases; unmatched junction nucleotides: 7. There are 14 residues in the CDR3. From germline, CDR1 is DFQATT and CDR2 SNEGSKA (reference sequence). The CDR3 bases are TGCAGTGCTAGAGACCTGACAGGGTGGAACGAGCAGTACTTC. It codes for CSARDLTGWNEQYF.

As regards this clonotype: As an off-target read in a library built for alpha chains, this beta chain has a frequency of little significance. The chain links TRBV6-2 or TRBV6-3 to TRBJ2-1; TRBD2 matches at 10 bases. J was trimmed by 3 bases and V by 6 bases; bases with no gene match: 5. CDR1 and CDR2 from the germline V gene are MNHEY and SVGEGT. The CDR3 runs to 15 residues. CDR3 sequence: CASSYGTSVYNEQFF. The CDR3 DNA follows: TGTGCCAGCAGCTACGGGACTAGCGTCTACAATGAGCAGTTCTTC.

By share, this clonotype counts as medium-sized. This beta chain was picked up by a library intended for alpha chains and is off target, so its count carries little meaning. The genes are TRBV2 and TRBJ2-3, with D tentatively TRBD1 (6 bases). This CDR3 region has 16 residues. Germline CDR1 and CDR2: SNHLY and FYNNEI. V lost 8 bases and J 4 bases, leaving 22 bases between the germline ends. The CDR3 DNA reads as TGTGCCAGCGACGCCGGGCCACAGGGTATGGCAGATACGCAGTATTTT. This translates into CASDAGPQGMADTQYF.

By share, this clonotype ranks as medium-sized. A library prepared for alpha chains yielded this beta chain as an off-target read; its size is of little meaning. The CDR3 reads CASSQLAPSSYNEQFF. The CDR3 region has the DNA TGTGCCAGCAGCCAACTAGCGCCAAGCTCCTACAATGAGCAGTTCTTC. The genes are TRBV7-6 and TRBJ2-1; 7 bases are a match to TRBD2. This CDR3 is built from 16 residues. CDR1 is SGHVS, CDR2 FNYEAQ, per germline. V lost 5 bases to trimming and J lost 0 bases; unmatched junction nucleotides: 7.

Within the sample, this clonotype is medium-sized. This beta chain appears as a stray read in a library generated for alpha chains; its size is not informative. The V gene is TRBV7-3, the J gene TRBJ2-7; the match to TRBD1 covers 7 bases. V lost 5 bases to trimming and J lost 4 bases; unmatched junction nucleotides: 5. The CDR3 is made up of 13 amino acids. Germline assignment: CDR1 SGHTA and CDR2 FQGTGA. DNA for the CDR3: TGTGCCAGCAGCGCTAGACAGGGTTACGAGCAGTACTTC. It specifies CASSARQGYEQYF.

On this clonotype: Since the library was made to target alpha chains, this beta chain is a stray read and its abundance is not meaningful. J is TRBJ1-3 and V is TRBV11-2; a possible D gene is TRBD1 (5 bases). The CDR3 runs 15 residues. Germline V CDR1 and CDR2: SGHAT, FQNNGV. The ends were cut back, 5 bases at V and 4 bases at J, with 15 bases in the middle. This chain's CDR3 is CASSRRGERGNTIYF. CDR3 nucleotide sequence: TGTGCCAGCAGCCGCCGGGGGGAGAGAGGAAACACCATATATTTT. Full variable domain (remainder filled in from reference TRBV11-2 and TRBJ1-3): EAGVAQSPRYKIIEKRQSVAFWCNPISGHATLYWYQQILGQGPKLLIQFQNNGVVDDSQLPKDRFSAERLKGVDSTLKIQPAKLEDSAVYLCASSRRGERGNTIYFGEGSWLTVV.

Within the sample, this clonotype is medium-sized. Little can be read into the size of this beta chain, an off-target read in a library designed for alpha chains. This chain uses TRBV5-6 with TRBJ2-5; D call uncertain. V shed 4 bases and J shed 0 bases, with 7 bases lying between them. Per germline, CDR1 SGHDT and CDR2 YYEEEE. The CDR3 has 13 residues. CDR3 sequence (DNA): TGTGCCAGCAGCGGACCGAACCAAGAGACCCAGTACTTC. Amino acids: CASSGPNQETQYF.

A remark on this clonotype: In a library made to pick up alpha chains, this beta chain is a stray read with a size that means little. This chain connects TRBV7-2 to TRBJ2-3; D gene uncertain. The CDR3 is made up of 12 amino acids. Trimming stripped 5 bases from V and 2 bases from J, with 5 bases between. Germline loops: CDR1 SGHTA, CDR2 FQGNSA. The CDR3 is CASSETTDTQYF. For the CDR3, the DNA is TGTGCCAGCAGCGAGACCACAGATACGCAGTATTTT.

This clonotype qualifies as medium-sized. The size of this beta chain means little, since it is a stray read in a library made for alpha chains. The rearrangement uses TRBV28 and TRBJ1-1; tentatively, D is TRBD1 (6 bases). Per the germline V gene, CDR1 is MDHEN and CDR2 is SYDVKM. CDR3 length: 15 amino acids. Trimming took 4 bases from V and 0 from J, leaving 12 bases between them. The CDR3 coding sequence is TGTGCCAGCAGTTCGTTGGGGGGCCTGAACACTGAAGCTTTCTTT. Translating it yields CASSSLGGLNTEAFF.

Within the sample, this clonotype is medium-sized. With the library built for alpha chains, this beta chain is off target and its frequency is not meaningful. This sequence joins TRBV29-1 and TRBJ2-2, with TRBD1 matching 9 bases. Per germline, CDR1 SQVTM and CDR2 ANQGSEA. V shed 6 bases and J 4 bases; nucleotides not matched to a gene: 3. CDR3 length equals 13 residues. CDR3: CSVGQGSTGELFF. The CDR3 DNA reads TGCAGCGTCGGACAGGGGAGCACCGGGGAGCTGTTTTTT.

In this sample, this clonotype is medium-sized. Being off target in a library aimed at alpha chains, this beta chain has a size of little meaning. V and J are TRBV29-1 and TRBJ1-4; 7 bases align to TRBD1. The germline V gene encodes CDR1 SQVTM and CDR2 ANQGSEA. V shed 4 bases and J 7 bases; nucleotides not matched to a gene: 6. This CDR3 is 13 amino acids long. CDR3 in amino acids: CSVGQGSGEKLFF. In DNA, the CDR3 is TGCAGCGTTGGACAGGGATCGGGTGAAAAACTGTTTTTT.

This clonotype is medium-sized. This beta chain is an off-target read within a library intended for alpha chains, so its frequency means little. The rearrangement links TRBV7-2 to TRBJ2-1; the D gene is possibly TRBD2 (5 bases). The CDR3 runs to 15 residues. Germline V gene data show CDR1 as SGHTA and CDR2 as FQGNSA. V gave up 3 bases and J gave up 3 bases, with 12 bases separating them. The CDR3: CASSFRVGSYNEQFF. For the CDR3, the DNA is TGTGCCAGCAGCTTCCGAGTGGGGAGCTACAATGAGCAGTTCTTC.

By its share, this clonotype is medium-sized (0.01 to 0.1%). This beta chain slipped into a library made for alpha chains as a stray read, so its size is not meaningful. The chain is built from TRBV6-2 or TRBV6-3 and TRBJ2-2; no definite D call. Per germline, CDR1 MNHEY and CDR2 SVGEGT. Trimming pared 0 bases from V and 7 bases from J, leaving 6 bases between. CDR3 length: 13 residues. This CDR3 reads CASSYSESGELFF. The CDR3 nucleotides are TGTGCCAGCAGTTACTCGGAAAGCGGGGAGCTGTTTTTT.